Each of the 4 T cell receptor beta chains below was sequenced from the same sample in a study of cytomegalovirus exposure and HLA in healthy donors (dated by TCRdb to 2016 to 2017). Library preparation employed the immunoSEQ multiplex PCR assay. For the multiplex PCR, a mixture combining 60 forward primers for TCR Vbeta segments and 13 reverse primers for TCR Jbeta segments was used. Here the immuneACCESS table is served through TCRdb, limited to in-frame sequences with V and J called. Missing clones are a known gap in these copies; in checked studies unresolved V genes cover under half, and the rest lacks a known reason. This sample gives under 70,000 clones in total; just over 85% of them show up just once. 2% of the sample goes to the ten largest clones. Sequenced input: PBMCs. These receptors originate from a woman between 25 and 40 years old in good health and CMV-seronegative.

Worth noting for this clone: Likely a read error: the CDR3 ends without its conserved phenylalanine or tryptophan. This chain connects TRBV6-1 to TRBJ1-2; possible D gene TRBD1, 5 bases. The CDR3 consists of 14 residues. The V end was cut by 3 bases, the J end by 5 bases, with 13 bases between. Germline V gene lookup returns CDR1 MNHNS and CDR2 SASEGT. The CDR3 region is CASSDVRVPYGYTL. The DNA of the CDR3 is TGTGCCAGCAGTGACGTCAGGGTCCCTTATGGCTACACCCTC.

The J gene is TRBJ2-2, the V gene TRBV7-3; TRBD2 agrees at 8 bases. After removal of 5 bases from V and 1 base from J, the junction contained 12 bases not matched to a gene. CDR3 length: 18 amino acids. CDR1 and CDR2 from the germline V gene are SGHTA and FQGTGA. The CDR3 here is CASSPLAGNPMNTGELFF. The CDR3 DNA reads TGTGCCAGCAGCCCTCTAGCGGGCAACCCTATGAACACCGGGGAGCTGTTTTTT.

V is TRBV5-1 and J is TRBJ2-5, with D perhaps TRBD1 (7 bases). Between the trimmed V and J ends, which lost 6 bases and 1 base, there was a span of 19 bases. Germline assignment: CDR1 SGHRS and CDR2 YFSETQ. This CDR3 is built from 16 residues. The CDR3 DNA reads TGCGCCAGCACGCCGACCCCAGGGGGGCTCCAAGAGACCCAGTACTTC. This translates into CASTPTPGGLQETQYF.

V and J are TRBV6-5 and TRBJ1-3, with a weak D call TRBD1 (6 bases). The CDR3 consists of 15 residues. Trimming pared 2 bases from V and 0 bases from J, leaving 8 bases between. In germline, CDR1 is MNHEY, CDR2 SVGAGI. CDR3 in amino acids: CASSYGTPSGNTIYF. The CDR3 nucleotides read TGTGCCAGCAGTTACGGGACACCCTCTGGAAACACCATATATTTT.